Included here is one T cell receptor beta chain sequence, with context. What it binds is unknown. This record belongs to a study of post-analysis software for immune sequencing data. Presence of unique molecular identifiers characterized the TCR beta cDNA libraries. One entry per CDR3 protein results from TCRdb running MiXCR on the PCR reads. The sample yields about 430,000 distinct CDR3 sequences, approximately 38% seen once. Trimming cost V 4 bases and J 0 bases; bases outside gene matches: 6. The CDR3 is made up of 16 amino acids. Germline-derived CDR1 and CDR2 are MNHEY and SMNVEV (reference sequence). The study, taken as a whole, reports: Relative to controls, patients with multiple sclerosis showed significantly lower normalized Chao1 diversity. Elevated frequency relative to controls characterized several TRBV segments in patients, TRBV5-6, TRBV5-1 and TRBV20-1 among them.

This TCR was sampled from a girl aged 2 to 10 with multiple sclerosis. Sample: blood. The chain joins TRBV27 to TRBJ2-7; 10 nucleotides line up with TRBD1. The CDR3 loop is CASSSPGQGPSYEQYF. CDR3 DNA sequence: TGTGCCAGCAGTTCTCCGGGACAGGGGCCCTCCTACGAGCAGTACTTC.